This TCR beta chain was captured in a study of blood T cells in healthy people across ages (dated by TCRdb to 2014 to 2015). The study in broad terms: In model experiments, roughly one uniquely barcoded TCR beta cDNA molecule per two T cells was captured by template switching. The donors were split into four age groups: young (average about 16 years), middle-aged (roughly 40), aged (about 62) and long-lived (approximately 80). To track age-related changes in TCR beta repertoire diversity, the study relied on deep sequencing normalized with unique cDNA molecular identifiers. To avoid experimental bias, donors of different ages were distributed randomly across sequencing lanes. Using the same blood draw, the study looked at two additional independent replicas of 1 million unique cDNA reads for two donors, one aged 18 to 30 and the other aged 80 or older.

From a lookup of the germline V gene, CDR1 and CDR2 are MNHNS and SASEGT. The V end loses 6 bases and the J end loses 4 bases, and a stretch of 21 bases separates them. The CDR3 sequence holds 16 residues, the cysteine and phenylalanine included. The kept DNA is CDR3 alone, 48 bases in frame from the first base. What the study reported, not specific to this receptor: Because donor CMV infection status was unknown, age-related changes in expanded clonotypes were potentially confounded. Since profiling was done on bulk unsorted PBMCs, naive and antigen-experienced compartments could not be conclusively compared. Total diversity estimates from one million sequenced T cells were considered lower bounds and underestimates. The percentage of naive T cells measured by flow cytometry correlated strongly with observed TCR beta diversity. The long-lived group showed more naive CD4+ T cells, fewer expanded clones and increased TCR diversity than the aged group, suggesting age selection. As age increased, observed TCR beta diversity per million T cells dropped in a roughly linear way, and a significant reduction was already evident by age 40.

Donors were 35 to 40 systemically healthy Caucasian individuals from Russia aged roughly 6 to 90 years. Each donor gave 8 to 10 milliliters of peripheral blood, drawn into EDTA-treated Vacutainer tubes. Ficoll-Paque density-gradient centrifugation was used to isolate PBMCs, with at least 7 million obtained per sample. Trizol reagent was used to extract total RNA from PBMCs, with at least 5 micrograms per sample. Naive CD45RAhigh/CD27high T cell percentages were measured by flow cytometry on a PBMC aliquot from every donor. In its sample, this clonotype was seen many times. No cognate antigen has been identified for it. Base quality data are lacking; no much larger clone is found one base away. The receptor library was made with 5' RACE. TCRdb names Illumina HiSeq 2500 as the instrument used. A second PCR of about 6 to 11 cycles was run with a J-beta primer mix and a sample-barcoded 5' primer. Each TCR beta cDNA molecule received a unique molecular identifier from a template-switch 5' adaptor carrying 12 random nucleotides. At least 2.5 million CDR3-containing paired-end reads were obtained from each sample. First-strand cDNA was synthesized from all RNA with the Mint cDNA synthesis kit, primed by a TRBC-specific oligonucleotide. Following uracil-DNA glycosylase treatment, a first 18-cycle PCR with universal primers M1SS and BC2_uni_R was performed on all cDNA. On the study's bioinformatics: For normalization, 1 million high-quality reads were randomly selected from each sample, with every read carrying a distinct molecular identifier. Instead of being binned into consensus sequences, reads that shared molecular identifiers were thrown out. MiTCR, run with a Q25 quality threshold and the strictest error-elimination algorithm, handled CDR3 identification, clonotype clustering and error correction. A nonparametric unseen species model using Euler transformation provided a lower-bound estimate of total TCR beta diversity. Using fastp at Q25 and MiXCR, TCRdb reprocessed the public reads and kept productive beta chains. Every distinct CDR3 protein forms one entry, paired with its most common genes and DNA. TCRdb assigned the V and J calls; the authors' analysis was not used. Within this sample are fewer than 900,000 distinct CDR3 sequences, with around 36% of them counted one time only. The ten most abundant clones make up 13% of the sample.

This receptor was identified in a man aged 18-30 years in good health. Sequenced sample: blood. Recombination connected TRBV6-1 to TRBJ1-2; the D gene is unclear. This receptor has the CDR3 CASSDPISLGRYGYTF. The nucleotide sequence is TGTGCCAGCAGCGACCCAATATCTCTAGGACGCTATGGCTACACCTTC.